This passage covers 24 T cell receptor beta chains from one sample sequenced in a study of regulatory T cells in long-lasting Graves disease. Indicated time point: newly diagnosed GD, antithyroid drugs for less than 3 months. Extracted RNA from PBMCs served as the source of the TCR library. To make TCR beta libraries, researchers used iRepertoire HTBI primers and Arm-PCR of CDR3 regions. TCRdb analysed the multiplex PCR reads with MiXCR anew, one entry per CDR3 protein. The sample contains 200,000 to 300,000 distinct CDR3 sequences, 20% of which appear only once. The source material was peripheral blood mononuclear cells (PBMCs), sampled at new diagnosis, from a patient treated with antithyroid drugs. The origin of the receptors is a female donor with Graves disease.

This clonotype was recorded at least ten times. V gene TRBV7-9 combines with J gene TRBJ1-4; 7 nucleotides agree with TRBD1. Trimming took 4 bases from V and 5 from J; bases not matched to a gene: 4. Germline CDR1 SEHNR, CDR2 FQNEAQ (reference sequence). The CDR3 has 14 amino acids. The CDR3 sequence is CASSSGQLNEKLFF. CDR3 bases: TGTGCCAGCAGCTCGGGACAGCTAAATGAAAAACTGTTTTTT. Using reference TRBV7-9 and TRBJ1-4 for the parts outside the CDR3, the full variable domain is DTGVSQNPRHKITKRGQNVTFRCDPISEHNRLYWYRQTLGQGPEFLTYFQNEAQLEKSRLLSDRFSAERPKGSFSTLEIQRTEQGDSAMYLCASSSGQLNEKLFFGSGTQLSVL.

A word on this clonotype: One junction end does not reproduce the germline sequence, and a read error may be involved. The chain has TRBV19 and TRBJ1-5; maybe TRBD1 (6 bases). Germline values: CDR1 LNHDA, CDR2 SQIVND (reference sequence). The CDR3 length is 16 residues. The CDR3 nucleotides are TGTGCCAGTACCAGGGGTGGACAGCGCCGAGATCAGCTCCAGCATTTT. The encoded protein is CASTRGGQRRDQLQHF.

J is TRBJ2-1 and V is TRBV20-1; D gene ambiguous. Germline V CDR1 and CDR2: DFQATT, SNEGSKA (reference sequence). The CDR3 length is 10 residues. V was shortened by 6 bases and J by 7 bases, with 7 bases between the two germline ends. CDR3 DNA sequence: TGCAGTGCCACTAAAAATGAGCAGTTCTTC. Its protein product is CSATKNEQFF.

This clonotype was seen ten or more times. The chain couples TRBV30 to TRBJ2-1; no firm D call. V was pared by 2 bases and J by 7 bases, with 18 bases between. The CDR3 runs to 15 residues. From germline, CDR1 is GTSNPN and CDR2 SVGIG (reference sequence). In DNA, the CDR3 is TGTGCCTGGAGTTACGGGCTTGAGGCGAATAATGAGCAGTTCTTC. Translated: CAWSYGLEANNEQFF.

This clonotype was counted many times. CDR3 in amino acids: CASSPRQNPYEQYF. DNA for the CDR3: TGTGCCAGCTCACCACGGCAGAACCCCTACGAGCAGTACTTC. The chain recombines TRBV18 with TRBJ2-7; D gene uncertain. This CDR3 has 14 residues. Deletions cut 1 base from V and 2 bases from J, with 9 bases between. The V gene's germline CDR1 is KGHSH and CDR2 LQKENI.

The sample holds a few counts of this clonotype. This sequence joins TRBV2 and TRBJ2-1; TRBD2 might be the D (6 bases). This CDR3 is 14 amino acids long. V lost 6 bases and J 5 bases, leaving 14 bases between the germline ends. Germline V gives CDR1 SNHLY, CDR2 FYNNEI. CDR3 protein: CASRSRDWDNEQFF. In DNA form, the CDR3 reads TGTGCCAGCAGATCGCGGGACTGGGACAATGAGCAGTTCTTC.

This clonotype turned up a few times. The chain is built from TRBV20-1 and TRBJ2-2; D is unclear. The CDR3 runs to 13 residues. Deletions cut 3 bases from V and 7 bases from J, with 12 bases between. The V gene's germline CDR1 is DFQATT and CDR2 SNEGSKA (reference sequence). DNA of the CDR3: TGCAGTGCTAGTCTAGTCAATGGCGGGGAGCTGTTTTTT. It codes for CSASLVNGGELFF.

In this sample, this clonotype turned up many times. The chain combines TRBV2 with TRBJ2-3; TRBD2 matches 9 bases. Per the germline V gene, CDR1 is SNHLY and CDR2 is FYNNEI. The CDR3 covers 17 residues. V lost 3 bases, J lost 6 bases, and 13 bases stayed unmatched. The CDR3 DNA follows: TGTGCCAGCAGTGATGCGGCTAGCGGGGCAACCGGTGATACGCAGTATTTT. Translated: CASSDAASGATGDTQYF.

At least ten counts were recorded for this clonotype. The V gene is TRBV6-1, the J gene TRBJ2-1; 11 nucleotides agree with TRBD2. The germline V gene has CDR1 MNHNS and CDR2 SASEGT. V trimming: 6 bases; J trimming: 7 bases; junction bases outside the gene matches: 8. The CDR3 covers 15 residues. The CDR3 region is CASSRGLAAGNEQFF. Here the CDR3 DNA reads TGTGCCAGCAGCAGGGGACTAGCGGCAGGGAATGAGCAGTTCTTC.

This clonotype was seen more than once but under ten times. The V and J genes are TRBV3-1 and TRBJ1-1; D unresolved. Germline V gene data show CDR1 as LGHDT and CDR2 as YNNKEL (reference sequence). The CDR3 has 16 residues. The germline V and J ends were trimmed by 1 base and 4 bases, with 16 bases remaining between them. This chain's CDR3 is CASSQAGFGFGTEAFF. CDR3 DNA: TGTGCCAGCAGCCAAGCGGGGTTTGGGTTTGGCACTGAAGCTTTCTTT.

This clonotype appeared a few times. The chain carries TRBV7-8 and TRBJ2-7; no firm D call. V was trimmed by 0 bases and J by 5 bases, leaving 11 bases between them. CDR3 length equals 14 residues. Germline V gene lookup returns CDR1 SGHVS and CDR2 FQNEAQ. The CDR3 DNA follows: TGTGCCAGCAGCTTAGCGGGAAATGTGGACGAGCAGTACTTC. Encoded protein: CASSLAGNVDEQYF.

Ten or more counts support this clonotype. The V call is TRBV2, the J call TRBJ2-5; 9 bases map to TRBD1. Trimming removed 6 bases from V and 2 bases from J; junction bases left unmatched: 10. This CDR3 is 16 amino acids long. From germline, CDR1 is SNHLY and CDR2 FYNNEI. CDR3 region: CASSEVPGQGQETQYF. DNA for the CDR3: TGTGCCAGCAGCGAGGTCCCGGGACAGGGACAAGAGACCCAGTACTTC.

V and J are TRBV11-1 and TRBJ2-1; TRBD1 agrees at 9 bases. Germline CDR1 reads SGHAT; CDR2 reads FQDESV (reference sequence). After removal of 0 bases from V and 9 bases from J, the junction contained 6 bases not matched to a gene. The length of the CDR3 is 15 residues. The CDR3 nucleotides are TGTGCCAGCAGCTTAGCCAGACAACAGGGGGCTGAGCAGTTCTTC. Its translation is CASSLARQQGAEQFF.

This clonotype showed up many times. The DNA for the CDR3 is TGTGCCAGCAGTCATGGACTAGCGGGAGAGACCCAGTACTTC. As protein: CASSHGLAGETQYF. This rearrangement joins TRBV7-2 to TRBJ2-5; 11 nucleotides align to TRBD2. CDR3 length: 14 amino acids. Trimming at V came to 6 bases and at J to 4 bases, leaving 4 bases not matched to a gene. Germline V CDR1 and CDR2: SGHTA, FQGNSA. Together with reference TRBV7-2 and TRBJ2-5, the CDR3 gives the full variable domain: GAGVSQSPSNKVTEKGKDVELRCDPISGHTALYWYRQSLGQGLEFLIYFQGNSAPDKSGLPSDRFSAERTGGSVSTLTIQRTQQEDSAVYLCASSHGLAGETQYFGPGTRLLVL.

This clonotype was seen at least ten times. The rearrangement uses TRBV7-3 and TRBJ1-2; 8 bases agree with TRBD1. Germline CDR1 reads SGHTA; CDR2 reads FQGTGA. The CDR3 has 15 residues. Trimming cost V 1 base and J 6 bases; bases outside gene matches: 7. In nucleotides, the CDR3 is TGTGCCAGCAGCTTAAGGGGACAGGAGAGCCATGGCTACACCTTC. This codes for CASSLRGQESHGYTF.

This clonotype was detected ten times or more. This sequence joins TRBV5-6 and TRBJ2-3, with D possibly called TRBD1 or TRBD2 (5 bases each). V lost 1 base, J lost 7 bases, and 13 bases lay in between. The CDR3 has 14 residues. In germline, CDR1 is SGHDT, CDR2 YYEEEE. The DNA for the CDR3 is TGTGCCAGCAGCTTGACCAGGGAGCCCCATACGCAGTATTTT. Its protein is CASSLTREPHTQYF.

This sequence joins TRBV4-3 and TRBJ2-1, with D tentatively TRBD2 (6 bases). This CDR3 spans 17 amino acids. The V and J ends lost 1 base and 8 bases respectively, with 21 bases between them. Germline values: CDR1 LGHNA, CDR2 YSLEER. For the CDR3, the DNA is TGCGCCAGCAGCCAAGCTTGGCAGGAGGGGACCTTGGATGAGCAGTTCTTC. Its translation: CASSQAWQEGTLDEQFF.

A remark on this clonotype: A read error may explain this, as a much larger clone is one base away. The chain has TRBV12-3 or TRBV12-4 and TRBJ2-1, with D maybe TRBD1 (5 bases). The CDR3 contains 17 residues. This CDR3 is CASGFFWSDSPYNEQFF. In DNA, the CDR3 is TGTGCCAGCGGTTTCTTTTGGAGCGACAGCCCCTACAATGAGCAGTTCTTC.

This clonotype came up many times. This chain joins TRBV3-1 and TRBJ1-2; no definite D call. V dropped 1 base and J dropped 3 bases, with 9 bases sitting between them. Germline CDR1 is LGHDT and CDR2 is YNNKEL (reference sequence). There are 14 residues in the CDR3. DNA of the CDR3: TGTGCCAGCAGCCAAGTGGCAGAATACTATGGCTACACCTTC. Translated: CASSQVAEYYGYTF.

Many counts were recorded for this clonotype. V and J are TRBV20-1 and TRBJ2-7; 13 nucleotides agree with TRBD2. V gave up 6 bases and J gave up 6 bases; unmatched junction bases: 5. This CDR3 is built from 13 residues. In germline, CDR1 is DFQATT, CDR2 SNEGSKA (reference sequence). As DNA, the CDR3 is TGCAGTGCCGGGACTAGCGGGACCCCCGAGCAGTACTTC. Amino acid sequence: CSAGTSGTPEQYF.

V usage is TRBV6-2 or TRBV6-3 and J usage is TRBJ1-5; 11 nucleotides agree with TRBD1. CDR3 length equals 16 residues. The V gene end was trimmed by 5 bases and the J gene end by 4 bases; junction bases not matched to a gene: 7. Germline lookup yields CDR1 MNHEY and CDR2 SVGEGT. The DNA of the CDR3 is TGTGCCAGCAGTGATCCGGGACAGGGGGAGAATCAGCCCCAGCATTTT. Translation: CASSDPGQGENQPQHF.

Many counts were recorded for this clonotype. The chain joins TRBV7-6 to TRBJ2-1; TRBD1 or TRBD2 may be the D gene (5 bases each). The CDR3 loop spans 16 amino acids. Germline V gives CDR1 SGHVS, CDR2 FNYEAQ. V dropped 5 bases and J dropped 0 bases, with 14 bases sitting between them. The CDR3 reads CASSKAQGDSYNEQFF. CDR3 nucleotides: TGTGCCAGCAGCAAAGCCCAGGGAGACTCCTACAATGAGCAGTTCTTC.

The sample holds many counts of this clonotype. The V and J genes are TRBV6-1 and TRBJ2-7; TRBD2 matches at 16 bases. V gave up 8 bases and J gave up 3 bases; unmatched junction bases: 7. This CDR3 has 16 amino acids. Per germline, CDR1 MNHNS and CDR2 SASEGT. The CDR3 sequence is CASGAGTSGGVYEQYF. The CDR3, as DNA: TGTGCCAGCGGTGCCGGGACTAGCGGGGGGGTCTACGAGCAGTACTTC.

V usage is TRBV10-3 and J usage is TRBJ2-2; no firm D call. V was trimmed by 0 bases and J by 2 bases, leaving 4 bases between them. The CDR3 has 14 amino acids. Germline V gene lookup returns CDR1 ENHRY and CDR2 SYGVKD. The CDR3 loop is CAISESANTGELFF. CDR3 in DNA: TGTGCCATCAGTGAGTCTGCTAACACCGGGGAGCTGTTTTTT.